The clone carrying this TCR beta chain occurred a few times. The germline V gene encodes CDR1 DFQATT and CDR2 SNEGSKA (reference sequence). V dropped 0 bases and J dropped 9; count of bases not matched to a gene: 9. The CDR3 length is 16 residues. The data derive from a study of response to subunit inactivated influenza vaccine. TCRdb redid the calling of the RT-PCR reads with MiXCR, one entry per CDR3 protein. The repertoire holds around 790,000 distinct CDR3 sequences, with over 20% as singletons. Sample: PBMCs from blood, taken around 5 days after vaccination. The sequence was collected from a man over 45 who received an inactivated influenza vaccine. The rearrangement links TRBV20-1 to TRBJ2-1; 12 positions match TRBD2. CDR3 sequence reads: CSARDLAGGALGEQFF. CDR3 in DNA: TGCAGTGCTAGAGACCTAGCGGGGGGGGCCTTAGGTGAGCAGTTCTTC.